The entry that follows covers one TCR beta chain sequence. Germline V gene sequence: CDR1 MGHRA, CDR2 YSYEKL. This CDR3 has 14 amino acids. V shed 5 bases and J 7 bases; nucleotides not matched to a gene: 3. This record comes from a study of response to subunit inactivated influenza vaccine. TCRdb reprocessed the RT-PCR reads with MiXCR, giving one entry per CDR3 protein. The sample lists roughly 190,000 distinct CDR3 sequences; about 12% were seen once. This sample was shared with a second study, whose subject was T cells expressing NK-cell markers. Per that study: A 5'RACE template switching approach incorporating UMIs was used to make TCR beta cDNA. Among CD8+ T cells from about six donors, dominant NKG2C+ clonotypes accounted for roughly 1.0-7.0%. Dominance of the CD3+CD56-NKG2C+ fraction by these clonotypes also held in a handful of donors.

Source: CD8+ T cells sorted from PBMCs, taken 11 to 12 days after vaccination. The sequence was obtained from a man aged 50 to 60 who received an inactivated influenza vaccine. V usage is TRBV4-1 and J usage is TRBJ1-6; the match to TRBD1 covers 9 bases. The CDR3 sequence is CASSYGTGNSPLHF. Here the CDR3 DNA reads TGCGCCAGCAGCTACGGGACAGGGAATTCACCCCTCCACTTT.